The rows below give T cell receptor beta chains drawn from one sample of a study of beta chain features in type 1 diabetes. The method was immunoSEQ multiplex PCR; TCRdb's version includes in-frame clones alone and lacks a portion of them. The top ten hold 0.017% of the sample, which has a few hundred thousand clones, approximately 12% seen once. Input material: naive CD4+ T cells from blood. Source of these receptors: a man between 18 and 29 years old in good health. CDR3s include the opening cysteine and the closing phenylalanine or tryptophan. Fields, in order: V gene, CDR3 length, J gene, CDR3 protein.

v_gene: TRBV27; len: 14; j_gene: TRBJ1-4; CDR3aa: CASSLDSLREKLFF
v_gene: TRBV7-9; len: 13; j_gene: TRBJ1-2; CDR3aa: CASSPQALGGYTF
v_gene: TRBV7-2; len: 14; j_gene: TRBJ2-3; CDR3aa: CASSRLVSTDTQYF
v_gene: TRBV4-2; len: 15; j_gene: TRBJ2-7; CDR3aa: CASSQSEGGGYEQYF
v_gene: TRBV4-3; len: 16; j_gene: TRBJ2-1; CDR3aa: CASSQGRWRGVSEQFF
v_gene: TRBV15; len: 14; j_gene: TRBJ2-2; CDR3aa: CATSRRQNTGELFF
v_gene: TRBV25-1; len: 13; j_gene: TRBJ2-7; CDR3aa: CASGLSGGSEQYF
v_gene: TRBV5-6; len: 14; j_gene: TRBJ1-5; CDR3aa: CASSTITPNQPQHF
v_gene: TRBV7-9; len: 13; j_gene: TRBJ1-2; CDR3aa: CASSLEQAYGYTF
v_gene: TRBV5-4; len: 13; j_gene: TRBJ1-2; CDR3aa: CASNEGDPYGYTF
v_gene: TRBV19; len: 14; j_gene: TRBJ2-7; CDR3aa: CASSYAVTTDEQYF
v_gene: TRBV30; len: 13; j_gene: TRBJ1-1; CDR3aa: CAWSFSRNTEAFF
v_gene: TRBV30; len: 15; j_gene: TRBJ1-2; CDR3aa: CAWNQLAGGGYGYTF
v_gene: TRBV19; len: 18; j_gene: TRBJ1-5; CDR3aa: CASSIDGVRRTGPQPQHF
v_gene: TRBV6-5; len: 15; j_gene: TRBJ1-1; CDR3aa: CASTIRGLADTEAFF
v_gene: TRBV19; len: 16; j_gene: TRBJ1-5; CDR3aa: CASTSPGRAGAQPQHF
v_gene: TRBV27; len: 12; j_gene: TRBJ2-4; CDR3aa: CASSSRGGIQYF
v_gene: TRBV19; len: 16; j_gene: TRBJ1-5; CDR3aa: CASSSNRGPSNQPQHF
v_gene: TRBV5-1; len: 17; j_gene: TRBJ2-5; CDR3aa: CASSPHREIYPQETQYF
v_gene: TRBV28; len: 14; j_gene: TRBJ1-1; CDR3aa: CASSLLSGNTEAFF
v_gene: TRBV19; len: 15; j_gene: TRBJ2-7; CDR3aa: CASSETGSLPYEQYF
v_gene: TRBV5-1; len: 11; j_gene: TRBJ2-1; CDR3aa: CASSYYNEQFF
v_gene: TRBV6-1; len: 13; j_gene: TRBJ2-1; CDR3aa: CASTSGVYNEQFF